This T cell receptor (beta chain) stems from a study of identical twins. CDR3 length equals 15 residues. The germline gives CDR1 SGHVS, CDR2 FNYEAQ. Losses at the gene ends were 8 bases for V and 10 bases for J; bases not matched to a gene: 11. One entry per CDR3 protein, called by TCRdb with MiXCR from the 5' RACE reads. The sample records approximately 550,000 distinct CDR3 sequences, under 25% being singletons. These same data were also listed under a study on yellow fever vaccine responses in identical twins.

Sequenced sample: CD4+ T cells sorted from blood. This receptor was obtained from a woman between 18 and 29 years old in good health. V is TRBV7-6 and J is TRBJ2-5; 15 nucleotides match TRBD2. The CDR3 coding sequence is TGTGCCAGCCTGGGCGAGGGACTAGCGGGAGGAAGCCAGTACTTC. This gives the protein CASLGEGLAGGSQYF. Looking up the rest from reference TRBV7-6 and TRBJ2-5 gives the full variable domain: GAGVSQSPRYKVTKRGQDVALRCDPISGHVSLYWYRQALGQGPEFLTYFNYEAQQDKSGLPNDRFSAERPEGSISTLTIQRTEQRDSAMYRCASLGEGLAGGSQYFGPGTRLLVL.